The subject of this entry is one T cell receptor (beta chain). Its antigen is currently unknown. Other DNA sequences in this sample translate to the same CDR3. The table came from immunoSEQ multiplex PCR; TCRdb's copy has only in-frame clones and leaves some out. The table shows about 2.1 million clones, with around 95% occurring only once. The data originate from a study of shared clonotypes between healthy human individuals. Study observations and caveats: The authors expected sequencing depth to affect clonotype sharing among donors. Rarefaction revealed incomplete sorted-subset sequencing despite large depth.

Germline assignment: CDR1 SEHNR and CDR2 FQNEAQ (reference sequence). V was cut by 4 bases and J by 1 base, with 10 bases left in between. The CDR3 has 14 amino acids. The naive CD8 fraction comprised CD45RO-negative cells positively selected for CCR7 and excluded terminally differentiated effector memory CD45RA+ cells. The sample consisted of naive CD8+ T cells from PBMCs. The clonotype was recovered from a man between 18 and 29 years old in good health. Some clones in this sample may be carry-over from other donors' samples. The chain carries TRBV7-9 and TRBJ1-2; D perhaps matches TRBD1 (6 bases). DNA of the CDR3: TGTGCCAGCAGCTCCGGACAGTTTAACTATGGCTACACCTTC. Its protein is CASSSGQFNYGYTF.